These 18 T cell receptor beta chains originate from one sample sequenced in a study of shared clonotypes between healthy human individuals. Using immunoSEQ multiplex PCR, the repertoire was profiled, and TCRdb retains in-frame clones only, with some absent. The repertoire holds approximately 340,000 clones, with 74% as singletons. Sequenced: memory CD4+ T cells sorted from blood. Documented subset: CD45RA-negative fraction. The receptor set was obtained from a man younger than 40 in good health.

This clone was counted between two and nine times. At the DNA level, this CDR3 is encoded by other sequences in the same sample as well. This chain joins TRBV9 and TRBJ2-7; 8 bases are a match to TRBD2. This CDR3 has 13 residues. Germline trimming cut 2 bases from V and 7 bases from J; bases unmatched to any gene: 5. Germline assignment: CDR1 SGDLS and CDR2 YYNGEE. The chain's CDR3 is CASSVSGSGEQYF. Written as DNA, the CDR3 is TGTGCCAGCAGCGTGAGCGGGAGTGGGGAGCAGTACTTC.

This clone was counted a single time. The rearrangement joins TRBV5-4 to TRBJ1-4, with D perhaps TRBD1 (5 bases). Looked up from germline, CDR1 is SGHNT and CDR2 is YYREEE (reference sequence). Trimming stripped 3 bases from V and 4 bases from J, with 10 bases between. CDR3 size: 14 residues. The CDR3: CASSYDSSNEKLFF. The CDR3 nucleotides are TGTGCCAGCAGCTATGACAGCAGTAATGAAAAACTGTTTTTT.

V usage is TRBV4-3 and J usage is TRBJ1-4; perhaps TRBD1 as D (5 bases). Germline V gene sequence: CDR1 LGHNA, CDR2 YSLEER. This CDR3 has 19 amino acids. V lost 0 bases and J 0 bases, leaving 17 bases between the germline ends. The DNA for the CDR3 is TGCGCCAGCAGCCAAGAATGGGGTCGGGGGGAAACAACTAATGAAAAACTGTTTTTT. Protein sequence: CASSQEWGRGETTNEKLFF.

In this sample, this clone turned up a few times. The chain recombines TRBV5-6 with TRBJ2-1; D is unresolved. Germline CDR1 reads SGHDT; CDR2 reads YYEEEE. The V gene lost 0 bases and the J gene lost 9 bases, with 4 bases spanning the gap. This CDR3 region has 11 residues. The CDR3: CASSLASEQFF. The DNA for the CDR3 is TGTGCCAGCAGCTTGGCTAGTGAGCAGTTCTTC. Variable domain in full (rest from reference TRBV5-6 and TRBJ2-1): DAGVTQSPTHLIKTRGQQVTLRCSPKSGHDTVSWYQQALGQGPQFIFQYYEEEERQRGNFPDRFSGHQFPNYSSELNVNALLLGDSALYLCASSLASEQFFGPGTRLTVL.

The CDR3 reads CASSSPGLAGGFSSYNEQFF. The CDR3 DNA is TGCGCCAGCAGCTCCCCCGGACTAGCGGGAGGTTTCAGCTCCTACAATGAGCAGTTCTTC. This chain links TRBV5-1 with TRBJ2-1; 14 bases line up with TRBD2. CDR1 and CDR2 (germline): SGHRS, YFSETQ. The CDR3 has 20 amino acids. V shed 3 bases and J 0 bases; nucleotides not matched to a gene: 11. The entire variable domain, with the rest obtained from reference TRBV5-1 and TRBJ2-1, is as follows: KAGVTQTPRYLIKTRGQQVTLSCSPISGHRSVSWYQQTPGQGLQFLFEYFSETQRNKGNFPGRFSGRQFSNSRSEMNVSTLELGDSALYLCASSSPGLAGGFSSYNEQFFGPGTRLTVL.

The gene calls are TRBV6-1 and TRBJ1-1; TRBD1 matches at 8 bases. The CDR3 has 15 residues. The junction had 8 bases not matched to a gene; V was cut back by 5 bases and J by 3 bases. Germline V gene data show CDR1 as MNHNS and CDR2 as SASEGT. The CDR3 region is CASSPRQGIDTEAFF. CDR3 sequence (DNA): TGTGCCAGCAGTCCTCGACAGGGGATCGACACTGAAGCTTTCTTT.

V is TRBV11-3 and J is TRBJ1-1; TRBD1 might be the D (5 bases). Trimming stripped 4 bases from V and 2 bases from J, with 8 bases between. Germline V lookup: CDR1 SGHNT, CDR2 YENEEA. This CDR3 comprises 13 residues. CDR3 sequence reads: CASSWDLNTEAFF. The DNA for the CDR3 is TGTGCCAGCAGCTGGGACCTCAACACTGAAGCTTTCTTT.

The chain links TRBV20-1 to TRBJ2-7, with D hard to call. CDR3 size: 11 residues. Germline-derived CDR1 and CDR2 are DFQATT and SNEGSKA (reference sequence). Trimming took 5 bases from V and 2 from J, leaving 7 bases between them. CDR3 nucleotide sequence: TGCAGTGCTTCGAATACCTACGAGCAGTACTTC. Translated: CSASNTYEQYF.

The rearrangement uses TRBV7-2 and TRBJ1-2; no clear D gene. The CDR3 spans 17 residues. Germline-derived CDR1 and CDR2 are SGHTA and FQGNSA. Between the trimmed V and J ends, which lost 7 bases and 2 bases, there was a span of 23 bases. The CDR3, as DNA: TGTGCCAGCACCAGCTTTGGCAGACGCTCTTTGAACTATGGCTACACCTTC. It codes for CASTSFGRRSLNYGYTF.

The chain has TRBV6-6 and TRBJ2-7; TRBD1 matches at 11 bases. The ends lost 6 bases at V and 3 bases at J; junction bases unmatched: 7. The length of the CDR3 is 15 residues. Germline V gives CDR1 MNHNY, CDR2 SVGAGI (reference sequence). The CDR3 bases are TGTGCCAGCAGATGGACCGGGACAGGGGGCTACGAGCAGTACTTC. Translation: CASRWTGTGGYEQYF.

The V and J genes are TRBV19 and TRBJ1-5; possibly TRBD1 for D (6 bases). With 5 bases removed from V and 1 base from J, the gap between germline ends came to 12 bases. CDR3 length: 15 residues. CDR1 and CDR2 from the germline V gene are LNHDA and SQIVND (reference sequence). In DNA form, the CDR3 reads TGTGCCAGTAGTCTGAGGGGGGCAAGCAATCAGCCCCAGCATTTT. Residues: CASSLRGASNQPQHF.

The chain combines TRBV19 with TRBJ2-3, with D perhaps matching TRBD1 or TRBD2 (5 bases each). Germline V gene sequence: CDR1 LNHDA, CDR2 SQIVND (reference sequence). The CDR3 loop spans 15 amino acids. The ends were cut back, 5 bases at V and 1 base at J, with 13 bases in the middle. CDR3 coding DNA: TGTGCCAGTAGTGTCACTGGGGGAGGCACAGATACGCAGTATTTT. Amino acids: CASSVTGGGTDTQYF.

Regarding this clone: The conserved phenylalanine or tryptophan normally closing the CDR3 is absent here, so this likely arose from a read error. Because the CDR3's place on the DNA is in doubt, the DNA is left out and the CDR3 is given as listed by TCRdb. This sequence joins TRBV10-1 and TRBJ1-2. The CDR3 contains 16 residues when both ends are counted. Germline V gene data show CDR1 as WNHNN and CDR2 as SYGVQD (reference sequence). CDR3: CASSLRKVAKDLWLHL.

Concerning this clone itself: A read error may be the cause here, since a much bigger clone is one base away. CDR3 in DNA: TGTGCCAGCAGGGTCTCTGGGGCCAACGTCCTGACTTTC. Translation gives CASRVSGANVLTF. J is TRBJ2-6 and V is TRBV7-2; D is uncertain. CDR3 size: 13 residues. Trimming removed 6 bases at V and 0 bases at J, with 3 bases between. CDR1 SGHTA and CDR2 FQGNSA come from the germline V gene.

The gene calls are TRBV5-1 and TRBJ1-4; a possible D gene is TRBD1 (6 bases). CDR3 length equals 14 residues. V gave up 5 bases and J gave up 0 bases, with 8 bases separating them. Germline CDR1 and CDR2: SGHRS and YFSETQ. The CDR3 nucleotides are TGCGCCAGCAGGGAGGGGGCAACTAATGAAAAACTGTTTTTT. It translates to CASREGATNEKLFF.

The rearrangement uses TRBV6-1 and TRBJ1-5; no clear D. Germline loops: CDR1 MNHNS, CDR2 SASEGT. The CDR3 spans 15 residues. Trimming removed 4 bases from V and 6 bases from J, with 16 bases in between. The CDR3, as DNA: TGTGCCAGCAGTGGCGGGATAGAACGGAGTCAGCCCCAGCATTTT. This codes for CASSGGIERSQPQHF.

The table lists this clone with a few counts. V is TRBV19 and J is TRBJ2-1; 15 bases map to TRBD2. V was clipped by 5 bases and J by 7 bases; unmatched bases: 15. CDR1 and CDR2 (germline): LNHDA, SQIVND (reference sequence). This CDR3 is built from 19 residues. CDR3 residues: CASSRSGTSGRLVPNEQFF. The DNA of the CDR3 is TGTGCCAGTAGTCGATCCGGGACTAGCGGGAGGCTTGTCCCTAATGAGCAGTTCTTC.

This clone occurred a few times. This chain links TRBV11-2 with TRBJ2-1; a possible D gene is TRBD1 (6 bases). The germline V gene encodes CDR1 SGHAT and CDR2 FQNNGV. This CDR3 comprises 15 residues. Deletions cut 2 bases from V and 2 bases from J, with 10 bases between. As DNA, the CDR3 is TGTGCCAGCAGCTTAAGTCAGGGGACCTACAATGAGCAGTTCTTC. This sequence encodes CASSLSQGTYNEQFF.